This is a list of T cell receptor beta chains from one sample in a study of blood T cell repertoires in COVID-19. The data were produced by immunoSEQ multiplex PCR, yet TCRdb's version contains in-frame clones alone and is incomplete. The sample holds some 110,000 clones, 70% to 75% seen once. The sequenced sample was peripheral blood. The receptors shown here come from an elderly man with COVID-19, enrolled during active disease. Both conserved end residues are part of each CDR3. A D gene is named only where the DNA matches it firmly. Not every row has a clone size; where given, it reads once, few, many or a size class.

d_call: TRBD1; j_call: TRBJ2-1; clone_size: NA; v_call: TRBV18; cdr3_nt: TGTGCCAGCTCACAGAGACAGGGGTCCCCTGACAATGAGCAGTTCTTC; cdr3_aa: CASSQRQGSPDNEQFF
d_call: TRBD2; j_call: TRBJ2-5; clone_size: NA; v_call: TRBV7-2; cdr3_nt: TGTGCCAGCAGCCCTAAGAGGGGGTCTAGCGGGAGTGGGGAGACCCAGTACTTC; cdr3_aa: CASSPKRGSSGSGETQYF
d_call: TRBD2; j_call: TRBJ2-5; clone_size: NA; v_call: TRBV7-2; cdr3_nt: TGTGCCAGCAGCTTATATGGGACTAGCGGGAGTCGGGAGACCCAGTACTTC; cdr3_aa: CASSLYGTSGSRETQYF
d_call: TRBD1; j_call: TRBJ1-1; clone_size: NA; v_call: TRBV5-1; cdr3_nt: TGCGCCAGCAGCACGAACCCAGGGGGCGACGCTGAAGCTTTCTTT; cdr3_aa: CASSTNPGGDAEAFF
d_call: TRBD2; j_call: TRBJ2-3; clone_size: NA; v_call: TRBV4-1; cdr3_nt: TGCGCCAGCACCTCCGGGGGAGGGCCAATAGATACGCAGTATTTT; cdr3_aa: CASTSGGGPIDTQYF
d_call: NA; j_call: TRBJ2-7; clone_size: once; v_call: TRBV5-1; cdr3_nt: TGCGCCAGCGGGGGTAGCGGTTACGAGCAGTACTTC; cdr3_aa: CASGGSGYEQYF
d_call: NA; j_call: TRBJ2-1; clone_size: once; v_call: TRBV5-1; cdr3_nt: TGCGCCAGCAGCTTGGGAGCGGACCTATACAATGAGCAGTTCTTC; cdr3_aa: CASSLGADLYNEQFF
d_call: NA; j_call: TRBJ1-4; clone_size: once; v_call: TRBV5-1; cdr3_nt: TGCGCCAGCAGCTTGGTGCAGGGGCGGGATGAAAAACTGTTTTTT; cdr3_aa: CASSLVQGRDEKLFF
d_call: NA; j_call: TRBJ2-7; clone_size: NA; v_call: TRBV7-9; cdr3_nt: TGTGCCAGCAGCCCCGGGCCCGGGGACGAGCAGTACTTC; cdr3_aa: CASSPGPGDEQYF
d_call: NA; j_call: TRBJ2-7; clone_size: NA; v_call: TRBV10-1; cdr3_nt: TGCGCCAGCAGTGAGTCTCTTTTCGGAGACTTC; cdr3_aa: CASSESLFGDF
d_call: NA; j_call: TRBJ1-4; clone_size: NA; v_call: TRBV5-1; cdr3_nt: TGCGCCAGCAGCTTAAAGGGGTGGGCAACTAATGAAAAACTGTTTTTT; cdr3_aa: CASSLKGWATNEKLFF
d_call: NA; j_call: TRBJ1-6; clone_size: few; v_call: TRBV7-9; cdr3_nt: TGTGCCAGCAGCTTAGGGGGGGTAAGGAATTCACCCCTCCACTTT; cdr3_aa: CASSLGGVRNSPLHF
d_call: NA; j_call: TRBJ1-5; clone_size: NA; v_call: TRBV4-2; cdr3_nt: TGTGCCAGCAGCCAAGGCGGGCCCGGCAATCAGCCCCAGCATTTT; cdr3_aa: CASSQGGPGNQPQHF
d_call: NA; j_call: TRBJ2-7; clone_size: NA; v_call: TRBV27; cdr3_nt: TGTGCCAGCAGTAAAAGAGAGGGATACGAGCAGTACTTC; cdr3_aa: CASSKREGYEQYF
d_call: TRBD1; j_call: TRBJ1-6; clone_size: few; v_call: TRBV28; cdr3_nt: TGTGCCAGCAGCCCTGGGACAGGGGAACGTTCACCCCTCCACTTT; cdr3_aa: CASSPGTGERSPLHF
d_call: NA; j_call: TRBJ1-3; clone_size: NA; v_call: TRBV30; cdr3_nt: TGTGCCTGGAGTGTCCAGGAAGATTACCTCTCTGGAAACACCATATATTTT; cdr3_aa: CAWSVQEDYLSGNTIYF
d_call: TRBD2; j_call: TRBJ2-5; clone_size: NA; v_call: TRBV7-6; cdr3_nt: TGTGCCAGCAGCTTAGGGATCGAGGGACTAGATCTCGAGACCCAGTACTTC; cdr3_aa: CASSLGIEGLDLETQYF
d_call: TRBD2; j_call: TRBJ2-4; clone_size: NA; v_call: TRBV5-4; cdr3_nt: TGTGCCAGCAGCTTGGGGCAAGGGAGGGGCATTCAGTACTTC; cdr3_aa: CASSLGQGRGIQYF
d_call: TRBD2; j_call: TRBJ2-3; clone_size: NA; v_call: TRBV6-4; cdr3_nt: TGTGCCAGCAGTCCCCAAGGTCTCAGCGGGGCAGATACGCAGTATTTT; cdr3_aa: CASSPQGLSGADTQYF
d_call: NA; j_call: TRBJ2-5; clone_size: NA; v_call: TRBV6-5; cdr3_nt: TGTGCCAGCAGGGACCGGGCCGGCGGGAAGACCCAGTACTTC; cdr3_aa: CASRDRAGGKTQYF
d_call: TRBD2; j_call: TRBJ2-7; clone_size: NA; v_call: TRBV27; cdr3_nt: TGTGCCAGCAGCAAGATTGGGACTAGCCTCTCCTACGAGCAGTACTTC; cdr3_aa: CASSKIGTSLSYEQYF
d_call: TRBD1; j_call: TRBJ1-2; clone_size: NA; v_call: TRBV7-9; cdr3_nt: TGTGCCAGCAGTCCCACCGCACAGGGGGCCGACTATGGCTACACCTTC; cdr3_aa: CASSPTAQGADYGYTF
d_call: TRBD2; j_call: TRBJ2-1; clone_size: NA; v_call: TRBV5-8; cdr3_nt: TGTGCCAGCAGCTTGGCCGGGGCTAGCGGGATGCTTTACAATGAGCAGTTCTTC; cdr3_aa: CASSLAGASGMLYNEQFF
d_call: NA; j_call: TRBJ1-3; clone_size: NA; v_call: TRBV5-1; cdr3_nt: TGCGCCAGCAAAACTACGGTGAGCTCTGGAAACACCATATATTTT; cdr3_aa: CASKTTVSSGNTIYF
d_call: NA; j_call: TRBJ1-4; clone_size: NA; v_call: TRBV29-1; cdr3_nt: TGCAGCGTAAGGACAGCTGTCCATGAAAAACTGTTTTTT; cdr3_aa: CSVRTAVHEKLFF
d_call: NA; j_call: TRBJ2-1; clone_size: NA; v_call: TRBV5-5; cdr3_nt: TGTGCCAGCAGCTTGGCGGCAGGGTCTTACAATGAGCAGTTCTTC; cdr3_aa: CASSLAAGSYNEQFF
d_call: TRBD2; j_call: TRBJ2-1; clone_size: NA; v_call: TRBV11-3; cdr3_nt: TGTGCCAGCAGCCTGGGACTAGCGTCCATCAATGAGCAGTTCTTC; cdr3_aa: CASSLGLASINEQFF
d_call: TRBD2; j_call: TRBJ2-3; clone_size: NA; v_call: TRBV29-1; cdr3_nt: TGCAGCGTTGAACTCGACGGGAGGGTTACAGATACGCAGTATTTT; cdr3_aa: CSVELDGRVTDTQYF
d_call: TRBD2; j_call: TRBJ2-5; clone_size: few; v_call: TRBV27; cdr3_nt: TGTGCCAGCAGGTCGGGAGGGCCCCCCGAGTACTTC; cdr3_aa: CASRSGGPPEYF